This TCR beta chain came from a study of blood T cell repertoires in COVID-19. About the research overall: COVID-19 samples collected from the United States, Italy and Spain covered acute and convalescent phases. The analysed material was cDNA or gDNA that came from T cells, B-cell-depleted T cells, or PBMCs.

V was shortened by 3 bases and J by 0 bases, with 11 bases between the two germline ends. This CDR3 contains 15 residues. Germline loops: CDR1 MDHEN, CDR2 SYDVKM. Authors' processing steps: Amplification from reference gene primers served as the basis for estimated nucleated cell counts. Sequenced by immunoSEQ multiplex PCR; TCRdb stores in-frame clones only, minus some. That table is the source of V, J and clone size, and D and trimming were worked out from the DNA. This table holds 95,000 to 130,000 clones, almost 85% found once. The material sequenced was peripheral blood. The chain employs TRBV28 and TRBJ1-2; a possible D gene is TRBD1 (5 bases). The sequence was obtained from a man in his 70s with active or convalescent COVID-19. This CDR3 is CASSLWGASNYGYTF. The CDR3 DNA follows: TGTGCCAGCAGTTTGTGGGGCGCCTCTAACTATGGCTACACCTTC.